This TCR beta chain was recorded in a study of breast tumors, draining lymph nodes, adjacent tissues. Trimming took 3 bases from V and 0 from J; bases not matched to a gene: 7. Germline V lookup: CDR1 DFQATT, CDR2 SNEGSKA (reference sequence). The CDR3 loop spans 16 amino acids. Study-wide results and caveats: Most tumor T cells seemingly derive from lymph node, then expand in tumor. Compared with lymph nodes, tumors were less diverse; compared with nontumor tissue, more. Tumor T cell lymph node origin was a supported hypothesis, not proven.

This clonotype appeared many times. Its antigen is unidentified. MiXCR was run by TCRdb on the multiplex PCR reads, yielding one entry per CDR3 protein. The sample shows hundreds of thousands of distinct CDR3 sequences, 32% of them seen only once. Breast cancer patients provided tissue from their axillary draining lymph nodes. The sequencing input was axillary lymph node tissue. This chain links TRBV20-1 with TRBJ2-4; 8 nucleotides agree with TRBD2. This TCR was recovered from a female donor with breast cancer. Some clones in this sample may be carry-over from other donors' samples. Here the CDR3 reads CSARALAGLAKNIQYF. The DNA of the CDR3 is TGCAGTGCTAGGGCGCTAGCGGGTTTAGCCAAAAACATTCAGTACTTC.